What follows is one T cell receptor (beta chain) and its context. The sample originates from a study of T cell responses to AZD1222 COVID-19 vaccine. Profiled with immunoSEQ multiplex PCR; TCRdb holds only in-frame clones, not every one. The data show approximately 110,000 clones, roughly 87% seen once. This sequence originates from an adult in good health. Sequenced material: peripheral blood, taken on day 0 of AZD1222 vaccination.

CDR3 loop: CASSSWETGVEQYF. The CDR3 region has the DNA TGTGCCAGCAGCTCTTGGGAGACAGGGGTCGAGCAGTACTTC. This chain connects TRBV7-8 to TRBJ2-7; 8 positions match TRBD1. Trimming removed 4 bases from V and 6 bases from J; junction bases left unmatched: 8. From germline, CDR1 is SGHVS and CDR2 FQNEAQ. The CDR3 has 14 amino acids.